This TCR beta chain was identified during a study of response to subunit inactivated influenza vaccine. Study results and caveats: Seasonal influenza vaccination, on each occasion, was suggested by the authors to recruit few new T cells.

A note on this clonotype: Its specificity is not known.

Each CDR3 protein is one row after TCRdb ran MiXCR on the RT-PCR reads. The profile shows about 170,000 distinct CDR3 sequences, approximately 11% of them singletons. CDR3 size: 16 residues. Trimming shortened V by 3 bases and J by 7 bases, and 19 bases separated the two germline ends. The germline CDR1 and CDR2 sequences are MNHEY and SMNVEV (reference sequence). The clonotype comes from a man between 50 and 75 years old who received an inactivated influenza vaccine. The sample consisted of CD8+ T cells sorted from PBMCs, taken 23 months after vaccination. The chain employs TRBV27 and TRBJ2-1; tentatively, D is TRBD2 (7 bases). CDR3 bases: TGTGCCAGCAGTTTTCAAGGGGGGGGGCCGGATAATGAGCAGTTCTTC. As protein: CASSFQGGGPDNEQFF.